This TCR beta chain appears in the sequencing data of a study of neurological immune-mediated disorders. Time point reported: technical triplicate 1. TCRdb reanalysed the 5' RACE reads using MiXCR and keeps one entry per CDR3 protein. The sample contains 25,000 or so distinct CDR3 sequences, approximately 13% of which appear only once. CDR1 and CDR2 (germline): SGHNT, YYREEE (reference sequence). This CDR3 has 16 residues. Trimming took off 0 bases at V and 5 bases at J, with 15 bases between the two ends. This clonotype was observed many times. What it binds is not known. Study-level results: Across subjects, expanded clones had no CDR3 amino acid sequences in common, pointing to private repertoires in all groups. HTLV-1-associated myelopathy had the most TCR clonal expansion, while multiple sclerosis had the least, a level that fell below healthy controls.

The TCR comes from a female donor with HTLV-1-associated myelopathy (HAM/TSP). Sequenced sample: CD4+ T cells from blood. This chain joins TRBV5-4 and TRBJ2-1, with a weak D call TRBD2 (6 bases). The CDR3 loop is CASSLGGGSVHNEQFF. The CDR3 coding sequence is TGTGCCAGCAGCTTGGGTGGAGGGTCGGTCCACAATGAGCAGTTCTTC.